The next 2 T cell receptor beta chains were all read from a single sample in a study of tumor and adjacent non-tumor tissue in lung cancer (dated by TCRdb to the late 2010s). Bulk unsorted tissue served as the source for RNA extraction, and RNA quality was assessed using a NanoDrop ND-1000 and an Agilent 2100. Distant non-tumor tissue taken more than 3 cm from the tumor edge was used as the normal lung sample. Libraries were prepared through multiplex PCR. Sequencing used an Illumina HiSeq 2500. TCRbeta libraries were built by three rounds of nested PCR using primers (Table S4), following protocols modified from ARM-PCR. The raw public reads went through TCRdb reprocessing: fastp at Q25, MiXCR clone calling, in-frame beta chains kept. Entries that share a CDR3 protein sequence are merged under the most common genes and DNA. The sample data list about 67,000 distinct CDR3 sequences, and roughly 77% of these were observed just once. In total, the top ten clones hold under 45% of the sample.

The material sequenced was distant non-tumor lung tissue. Every receptor here comes from a man between 60 and 70 years old with non-small cell lung cancer.

This rearrangement joins TRBV30 to TRBJ2-1; tentative D call: TRBD2 (6 bases). The V end lost 3 bases, the J end lost 8 bases, and 26 bases lay between the germline ends. Per the germline V gene, CDR1 is GTSNPN and CDR2 is SVGIG (reference sequence). CDR3 size: 17 residues. CDR3 in amino acids: CAWRSPGLAQRRDEQFF. DNA for the CDR3: TGTGCCTGGAGATCCCCCGGACTTGCTCAAAGGAGGGATGAGCAGTTCTTC.

This clonotype was counted ten times or more. Here the CDR3 omits its conserved ending phenylalanine or tryptophan, so a read error is the likely source. The chain combines TRBV20-1 with TRBJ1-2; weak D call: TRBD1 (6 bases). The CDR3 length is 13 residues. Trimming took 3 bases from V and 5 from J, leaving 13 bases between them. The germline V gene encodes CDR1 DFQATT and CDR2 SNEGSKA (reference sequence). The CDR3 protein is CSARTGSSYGYTL. In nucleotides, the CDR3 is TGCAGTGCTAGGACAGGTTCGTCTTATGGCTACACCCTC.